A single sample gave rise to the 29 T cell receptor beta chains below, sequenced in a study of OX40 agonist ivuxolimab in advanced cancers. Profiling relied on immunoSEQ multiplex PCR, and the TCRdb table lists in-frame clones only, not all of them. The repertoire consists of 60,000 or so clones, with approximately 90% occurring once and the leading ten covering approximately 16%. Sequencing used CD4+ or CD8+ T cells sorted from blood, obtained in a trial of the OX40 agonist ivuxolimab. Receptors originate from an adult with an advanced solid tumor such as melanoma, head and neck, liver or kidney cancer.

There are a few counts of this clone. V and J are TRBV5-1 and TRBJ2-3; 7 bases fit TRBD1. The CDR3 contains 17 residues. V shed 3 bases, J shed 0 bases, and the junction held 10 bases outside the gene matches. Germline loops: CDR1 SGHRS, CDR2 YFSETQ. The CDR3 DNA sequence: TGCGCCAGCAGCTCCCCTCCGGGACAGCCTAGCACAGATACGCAGTATTTT. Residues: CASSSPPGQPSTDTQYF.

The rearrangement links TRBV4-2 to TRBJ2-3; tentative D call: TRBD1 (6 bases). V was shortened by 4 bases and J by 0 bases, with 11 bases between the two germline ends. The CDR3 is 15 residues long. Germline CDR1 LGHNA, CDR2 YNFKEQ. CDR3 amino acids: CASSPRTASTDTQYF. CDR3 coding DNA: TGTGCCAGCAGCCCTCGGACAGCGAGCACAGATACGCAGTATTTT.

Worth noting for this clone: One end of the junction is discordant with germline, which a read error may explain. The DNA for the CDR3 is TGTGCTAGCAGGGGTACCACTTACGAGCAGTACTTC. It yields the protein CASRGTTYEQYF. The chain uses TRBV2 and TRBJ2-7; D may be TRBD1 (6 bases). Germline V lookup: CDR1 SNHLY, CDR2 FYNNEI. There are 12 residues in the CDR3.

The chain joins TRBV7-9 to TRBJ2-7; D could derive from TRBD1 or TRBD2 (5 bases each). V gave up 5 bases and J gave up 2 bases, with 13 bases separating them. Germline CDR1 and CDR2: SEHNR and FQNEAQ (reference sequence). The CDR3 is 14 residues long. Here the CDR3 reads CASSRTREAYEQYF. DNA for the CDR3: TGTGCCAGCAGCCGGACACGGGAAGCCTACGAGCAGTACTTC.

Here the CDR3 reads CASSQTGLGYTF. CDR3 DNA sequence: TGTGCCAGCAGTCAAACAGGGCTTGGCTACACCTTC. The chain is built from TRBV6-6 and TRBJ1-2; D is possibly TRBD1 (6 bases). V lost 5 bases, J lost 7 bases, and 11 bases lay in between. Germline V gene data show CDR1 as MNHNY and CDR2 as SVGAGI (reference sequence). The CDR3 length is 12 residues.

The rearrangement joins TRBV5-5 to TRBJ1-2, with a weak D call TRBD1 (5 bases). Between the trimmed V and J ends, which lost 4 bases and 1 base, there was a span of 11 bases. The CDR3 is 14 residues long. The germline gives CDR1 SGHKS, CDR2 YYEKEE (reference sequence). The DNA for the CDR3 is TGTGCCAGCAGCACGGGACCATATAACTATGGCTACACCTTC. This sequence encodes CASSTGPYNYGYTF.

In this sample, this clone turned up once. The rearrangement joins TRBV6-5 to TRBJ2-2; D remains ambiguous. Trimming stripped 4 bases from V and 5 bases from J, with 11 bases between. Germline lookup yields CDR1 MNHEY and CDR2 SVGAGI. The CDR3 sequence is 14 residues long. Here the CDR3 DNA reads TGTGCCAGCAGTTTAGACGTGTTTACCGGGGAGCTGTTTTTT. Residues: CASSLDVFTGELFF.

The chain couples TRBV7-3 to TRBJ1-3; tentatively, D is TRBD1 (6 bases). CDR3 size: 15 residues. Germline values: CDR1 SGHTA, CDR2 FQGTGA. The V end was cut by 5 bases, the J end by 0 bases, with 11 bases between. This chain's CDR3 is CASSPTGTSGNTIYF. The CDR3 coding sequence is TGTGCCAGCAGCCCCACAGGGACCTCTGGAAACACCATATATTTT. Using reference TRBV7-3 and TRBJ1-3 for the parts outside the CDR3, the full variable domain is GAGVSQTPSNKVTEKGKYVELRCDPISGHTALYWYRQSLGQGPEFLIYFQGTGAADDSGLPNDRFFAVRPEGSVSTLKIQRTERGDSAVYLCASSPTGTSGNTIYFGEGSWLTVV.

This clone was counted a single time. CDR3 DNA: TGTGCCAGCAGTTTTCGGCCCAGCACAGATACGCAGTATTTT. This encodes CASSFRPSTDTQYF. The chain combines TRBV6-6 with TRBJ2-3; D remains ambiguous. CDR1 is MNHNY, CDR2 SVGAGI, per germline (reference sequence). Trimming removed 4 bases at V and 0 bases at J, with 8 bases between. The CDR3 loop spans 14 amino acids.

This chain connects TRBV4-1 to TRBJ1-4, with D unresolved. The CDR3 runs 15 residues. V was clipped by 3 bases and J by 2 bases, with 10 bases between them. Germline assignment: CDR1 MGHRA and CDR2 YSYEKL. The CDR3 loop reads CASSHRFVTNEKLFF. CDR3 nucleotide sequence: TGCGCCAGCAGCCATAGGTTTGTGACTAATGAAAAACTGTTTTTT.

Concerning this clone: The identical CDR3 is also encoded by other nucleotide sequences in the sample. The CDR3 bases are TGTGCCAGCAGCTTAGTCACGGGGGCCTCTGAGCAGTACTTC. Encoded protein: CASSLVTGASEQYF. The chain has TRBV7-9 and TRBJ2-7, with D perhaps being TRBD1 or TRBD2 (6 bases each). Looked up from germline, CDR1 is SEHNR and CDR2 is FQNEAQ (reference sequence). The CDR3 runs 14 residues. V was shortened by 1 base and J by 7 bases, with 14 bases between the two germline ends.

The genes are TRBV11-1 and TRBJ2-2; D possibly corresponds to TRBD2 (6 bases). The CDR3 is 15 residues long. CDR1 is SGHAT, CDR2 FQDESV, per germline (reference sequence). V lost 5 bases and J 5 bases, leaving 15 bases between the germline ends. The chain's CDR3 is CASSPGGARTGELFF. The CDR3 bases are TGTGCCAGCAGCCCGGGCGGGGCACGAACCGGGGAGCTGTTTTTT.

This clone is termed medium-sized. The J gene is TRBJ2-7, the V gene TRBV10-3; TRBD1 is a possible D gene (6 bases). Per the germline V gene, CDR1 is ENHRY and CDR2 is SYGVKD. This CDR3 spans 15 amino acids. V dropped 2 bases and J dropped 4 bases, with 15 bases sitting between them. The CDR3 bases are TGTGCCATCAGTGAGGCGAGGACAGTAGTATACGAGCAGTACTTC. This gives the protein CAISEARTVVYEQYF.

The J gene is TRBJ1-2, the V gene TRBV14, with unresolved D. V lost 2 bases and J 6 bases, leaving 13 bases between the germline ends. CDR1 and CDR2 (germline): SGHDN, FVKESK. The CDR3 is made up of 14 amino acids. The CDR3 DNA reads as TGTGCCAGCAGCCAACTCAGGCATACGAATGGCTACACCTTC. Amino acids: CASSQLRHTNGYTF.

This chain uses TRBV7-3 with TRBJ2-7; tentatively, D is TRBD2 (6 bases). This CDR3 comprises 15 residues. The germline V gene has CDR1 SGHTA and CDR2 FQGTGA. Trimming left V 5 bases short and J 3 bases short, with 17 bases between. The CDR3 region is CASSPQPGVGYEQYF. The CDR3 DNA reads TGTGCCAGCAGCCCTCAACCGGGGGTGGGCTACGAGCAGTACTTC.

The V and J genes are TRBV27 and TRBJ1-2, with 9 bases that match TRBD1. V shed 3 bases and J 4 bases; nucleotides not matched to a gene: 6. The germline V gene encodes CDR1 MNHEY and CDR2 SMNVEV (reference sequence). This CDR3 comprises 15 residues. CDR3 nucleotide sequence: TGTGCCAGCAGTTTTAGACAGGGGGGGCCCTATGGCTACACCTTC. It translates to CASSFRQGGPYGYTF.

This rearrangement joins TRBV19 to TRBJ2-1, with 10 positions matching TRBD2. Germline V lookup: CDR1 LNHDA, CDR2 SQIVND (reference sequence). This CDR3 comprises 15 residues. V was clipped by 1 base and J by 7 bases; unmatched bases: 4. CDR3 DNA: TGTGCCAGTAGTATAGCTACTAGCGGGAAAAATGAGCAGTTCTTC. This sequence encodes CASSIATSGKNEQFF.

The CDR3: CASSGPAGGPGTQYF. For the CDR3, the DNA is TGTGCCAGCAGCGGGCCAGCGGGAGGGCCGGGGACGCAGTATTTT. J is TRBJ2-3 and V is TRBV2; TRBD2 agrees at 10 bases. CDR3 length: 15 amino acids. Germline CDR1 SNHLY, CDR2 FYNNEI. Losses at the gene ends were 6 bases for V and 9 bases for J; bases not matched to a gene: 12. The full variable domain, its missing parts supplied by reference TRBV2 and TRBJ2-3, is EPEVTQTPSHQVTQMGQEVILRCVPISNHLYFYWYRQILGQKVEFLVSFYNNEISEKSEIFDDQFSVERPDGSNFTLKIRSTKLEDSAMYFCASSGPAGGPGTQYFGPGTRLTVL.

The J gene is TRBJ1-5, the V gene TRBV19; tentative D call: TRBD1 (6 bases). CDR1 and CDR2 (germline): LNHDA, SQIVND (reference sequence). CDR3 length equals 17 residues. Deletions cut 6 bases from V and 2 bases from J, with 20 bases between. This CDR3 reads CASSPGGGRAGNQPQHF. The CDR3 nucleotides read TGTGCCAGTAGCCCGGGAGGGGGACGAGCCGGCAATCAGCCCCAGCATTTT.

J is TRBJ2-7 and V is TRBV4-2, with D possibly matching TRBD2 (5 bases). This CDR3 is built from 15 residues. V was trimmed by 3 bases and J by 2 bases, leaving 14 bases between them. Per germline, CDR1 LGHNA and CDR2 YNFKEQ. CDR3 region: CASSQYGESTYEQYF. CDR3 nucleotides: TGTGCCAGCAGCCAGTACGGGGAGTCTACCTACGAGCAGTACTTC.

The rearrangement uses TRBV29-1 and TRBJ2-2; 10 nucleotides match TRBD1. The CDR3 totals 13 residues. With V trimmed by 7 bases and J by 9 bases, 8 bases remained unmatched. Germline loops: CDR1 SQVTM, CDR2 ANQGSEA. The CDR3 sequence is CSAWTGGYRELFF. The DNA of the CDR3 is TGCAGCGCCTGGACAGGGGGATACCGGGAGCTGTTTTTT.

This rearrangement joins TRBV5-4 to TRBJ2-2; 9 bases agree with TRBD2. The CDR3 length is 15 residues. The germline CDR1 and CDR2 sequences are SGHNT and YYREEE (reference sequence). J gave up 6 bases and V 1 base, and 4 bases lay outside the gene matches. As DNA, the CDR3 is TGTGCCAGCAGCTTGAGCGGGAGGCCCCCCGGGGAGCTGTTTTTT. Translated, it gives CASSLSGRPPGELFF.

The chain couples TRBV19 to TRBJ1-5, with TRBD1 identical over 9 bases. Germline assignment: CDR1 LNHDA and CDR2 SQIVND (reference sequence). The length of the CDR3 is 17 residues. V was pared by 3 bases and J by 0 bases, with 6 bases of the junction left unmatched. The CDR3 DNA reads TGTGCCAGTAGTATGGGACAGGGCGCCTATAGCAATCAGCCCCAGCATTTT. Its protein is CASSMGQGAYSNQPQHF.

CDR3 DNA: TGTGCCAGCAGACTGGACACACACTATGGCTACACCTTC. Its protein product is CASRLDTHYGYTF. V and J are TRBV6-6 and TRBJ1-2; possible D gene TRBD1, 5 bases. The CDR3 spans 13 residues. V was shortened by 6 bases and J by 3 bases, with 11 bases between the two germline ends. Germline CDR1 reads MNHNY; CDR2 reads SVGAGI (reference sequence).

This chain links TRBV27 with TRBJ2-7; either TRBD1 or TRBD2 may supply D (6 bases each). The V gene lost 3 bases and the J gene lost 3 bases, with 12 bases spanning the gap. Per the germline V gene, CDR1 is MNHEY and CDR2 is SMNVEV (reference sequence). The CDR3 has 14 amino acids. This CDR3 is CASSLQGRLYEQYF. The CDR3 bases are TGTGCCAGCAGTTTGCAGGGGAGGCTCTACGAGCAGTACTTC.

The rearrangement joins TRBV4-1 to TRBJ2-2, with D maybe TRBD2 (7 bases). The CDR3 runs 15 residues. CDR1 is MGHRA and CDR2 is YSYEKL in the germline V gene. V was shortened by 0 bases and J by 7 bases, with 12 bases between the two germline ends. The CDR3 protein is CASSQDGGGNGELFF. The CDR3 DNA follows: TGCGCCAGCAGCCAAGATGGGGGGGGCAACGGGGAGCTGTTTTTT.

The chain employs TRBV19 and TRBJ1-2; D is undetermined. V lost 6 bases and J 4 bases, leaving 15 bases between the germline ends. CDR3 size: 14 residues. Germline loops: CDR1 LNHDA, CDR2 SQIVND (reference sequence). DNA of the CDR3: TGTGCCAGTAGCCAAGGGAGGTCTTCCTATGGCTACACCTTC. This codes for CASSQGRSSYGYTF.

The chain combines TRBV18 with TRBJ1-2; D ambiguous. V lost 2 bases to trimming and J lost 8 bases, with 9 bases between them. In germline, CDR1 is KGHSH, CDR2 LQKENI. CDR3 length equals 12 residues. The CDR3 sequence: CASSPNGRGYTF. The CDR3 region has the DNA TGTGCCAGCTCACCAAATGGCAGAGGCTACACCTTC.

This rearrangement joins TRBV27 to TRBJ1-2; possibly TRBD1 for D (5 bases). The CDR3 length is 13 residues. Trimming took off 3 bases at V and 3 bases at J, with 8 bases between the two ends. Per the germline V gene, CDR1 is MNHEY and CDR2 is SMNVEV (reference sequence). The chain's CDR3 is CASSLEGHYGYTF. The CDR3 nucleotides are TGTGCCAGCAGTTTGGAGGGGCACTATGGCTACACCTTC.